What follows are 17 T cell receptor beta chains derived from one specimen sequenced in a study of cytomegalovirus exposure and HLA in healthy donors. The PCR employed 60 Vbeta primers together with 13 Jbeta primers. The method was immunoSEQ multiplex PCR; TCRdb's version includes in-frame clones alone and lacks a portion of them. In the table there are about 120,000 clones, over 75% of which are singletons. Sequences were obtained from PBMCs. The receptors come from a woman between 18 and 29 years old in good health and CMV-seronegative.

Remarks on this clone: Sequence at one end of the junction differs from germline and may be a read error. The CDR3 bases are TGTTCCAGCAGCTTCGGGCAGGGAAAACTGTTTTTT. Protein product: CSSSFGQGKLFF. This chain connects TRBV7-9 to TRBJ1-4; weak D call: TRBD1 (5 bases). Germline lookup yields CDR1 SEHNR and CDR2 FQNEAQ (reference sequence). The CDR3 extends over 12 amino acids.

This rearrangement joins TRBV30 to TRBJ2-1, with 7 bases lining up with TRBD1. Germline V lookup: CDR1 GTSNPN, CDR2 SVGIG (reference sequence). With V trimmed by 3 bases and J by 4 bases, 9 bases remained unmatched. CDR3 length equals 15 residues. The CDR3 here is CAWRAQGIRYNEQFF. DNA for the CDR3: TGTGCCTGGAGGGCACAGGGGATTAGGTACAATGAGCAGTTCTTC.

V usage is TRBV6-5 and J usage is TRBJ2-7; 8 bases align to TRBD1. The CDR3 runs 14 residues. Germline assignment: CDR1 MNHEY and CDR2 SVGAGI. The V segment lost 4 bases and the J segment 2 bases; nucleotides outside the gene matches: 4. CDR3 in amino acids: CASSWTGRTYEQYF. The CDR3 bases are TGTGCCAGCAGTTGGACAGGGAGAACCTACGAGCAGTACTTC.

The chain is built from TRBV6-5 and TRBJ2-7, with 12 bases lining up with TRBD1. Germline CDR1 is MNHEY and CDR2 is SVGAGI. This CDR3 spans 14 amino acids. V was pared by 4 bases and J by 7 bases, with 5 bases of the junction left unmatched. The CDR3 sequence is CASSWGDRGREQYF. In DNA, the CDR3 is TGTGCCAGCAGTTGGGGGGACAGGGGGCGGGAGCAGTACTTC.

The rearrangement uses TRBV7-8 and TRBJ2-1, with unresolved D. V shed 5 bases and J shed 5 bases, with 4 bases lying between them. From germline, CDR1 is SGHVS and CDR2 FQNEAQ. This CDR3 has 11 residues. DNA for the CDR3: TGTGCCAGCAGCCTAAACAATGAGCAGTTCTTC. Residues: CASSLNNEQFF. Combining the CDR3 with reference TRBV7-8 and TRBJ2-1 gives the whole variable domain GAGVSQSPRYKVAKRGQDVALRCDPISGHVSLFWYQQALGQGPEFLTYFQNEAQLDKSGLPSDRFFAERPEGSVSTLKIQRTQQEDSAVYLCASSLNNEQFFGPGTRLTVL.

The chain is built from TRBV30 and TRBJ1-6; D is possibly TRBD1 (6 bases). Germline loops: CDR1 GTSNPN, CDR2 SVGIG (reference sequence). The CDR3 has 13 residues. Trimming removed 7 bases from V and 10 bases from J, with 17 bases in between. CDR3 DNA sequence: TGTGCCTACCTACAGGGAGAATACTCACCCCTCCACTTT. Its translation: CAYLQGEYSPLHF.

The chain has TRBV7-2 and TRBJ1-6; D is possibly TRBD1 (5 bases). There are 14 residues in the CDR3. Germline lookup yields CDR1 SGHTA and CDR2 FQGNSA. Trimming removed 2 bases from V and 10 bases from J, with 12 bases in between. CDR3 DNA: TGTGCCAGCAGCTTAAAGGCCAGGGAATCACCCCTCCACTTT. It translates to CASSLKARESPLHF.

CDR3 amino acids: CASSLAGAGYNEQFF. Written as DNA, the CDR3 is TGTGCCAGCAGTTTAGCGGGAGCAGGGTACAATGAGCAGTTCTTC. V gene TRBV28 combines with J gene TRBJ2-1; TRBD2 matches 7 bases. Germline assignment: CDR1 MDHEN and CDR2 SYDVKM. The CDR3 has 15 amino acids. The V gene end was trimmed by 2 bases and the J gene end by 4 bases; junction bases not matched to a gene: 5. The full variable domain, in which reference TRBV28 and TRBJ2-1 provide the parts outside the CDR3, is DVKVTQSSRYLVKRTGEKVFLECVQDMDHENMFWYRQDPGLGLRLIYFSYDVKMKEKGDIPEGYSVSREKKERFSLILESASTNQTSMYLCASSLAGAGYNEQFFGPGTRLTVL.

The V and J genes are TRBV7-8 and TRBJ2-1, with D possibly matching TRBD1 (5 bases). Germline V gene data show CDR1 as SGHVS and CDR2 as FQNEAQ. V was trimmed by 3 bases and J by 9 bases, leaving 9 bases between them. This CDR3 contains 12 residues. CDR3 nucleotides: TGTGCCAGCAGCTTGGGGCTTCCTGAGCAGTTCTTC. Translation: CASSLGLPEQFF.

DNA of the CDR3: TGTGCCAGCAGTACTAGAGGGGAGACCCAGTACTTC. Translating gives CASSTRGETQYF. The V gene is TRBV28, the J gene TRBJ2-5; weak D call: TRBD2 (5 bases). The germline V gene has CDR1 MDHEN and CDR2 SYDVKM. CDR3 length equals 12 residues. V gave up 5 bases and J gave up 5 bases, with 9 bases separating them.

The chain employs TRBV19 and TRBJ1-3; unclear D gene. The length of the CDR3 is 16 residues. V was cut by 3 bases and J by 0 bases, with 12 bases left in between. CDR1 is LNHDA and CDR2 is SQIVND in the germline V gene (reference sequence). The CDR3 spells CASSMSTEISGNTIYF. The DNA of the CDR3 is TGTGCCAGTAGTATGTCGACGGAGATCTCTGGAAACACCATATATTTT.

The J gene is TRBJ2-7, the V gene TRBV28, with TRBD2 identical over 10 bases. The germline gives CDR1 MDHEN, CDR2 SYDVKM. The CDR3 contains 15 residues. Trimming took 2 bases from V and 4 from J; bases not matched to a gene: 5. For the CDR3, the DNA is TGTGCCAGCAGTTTACCACCGGGACTAGCGTACGAGCAGTACTTC. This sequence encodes CASSLPPGLAYEQYF.

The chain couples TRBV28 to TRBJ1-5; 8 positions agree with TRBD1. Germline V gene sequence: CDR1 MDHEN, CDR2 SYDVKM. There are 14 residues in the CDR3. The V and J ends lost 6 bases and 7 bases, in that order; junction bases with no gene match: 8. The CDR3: CASRPGQGNQPQHF. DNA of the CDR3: TGTGCCAGCAGACCCGGACAGGGAAACCAGCCCCAGCATTTT.

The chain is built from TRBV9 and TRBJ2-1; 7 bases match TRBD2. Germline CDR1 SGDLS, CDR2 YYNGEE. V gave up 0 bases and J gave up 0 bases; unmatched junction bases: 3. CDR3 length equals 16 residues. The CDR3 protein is CASSVACGSSYNEQFF. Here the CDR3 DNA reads TGTGCCAGCAGCGTAGCGTGCGGGAGCTCCTACAATGAGCAGTTCTTC.

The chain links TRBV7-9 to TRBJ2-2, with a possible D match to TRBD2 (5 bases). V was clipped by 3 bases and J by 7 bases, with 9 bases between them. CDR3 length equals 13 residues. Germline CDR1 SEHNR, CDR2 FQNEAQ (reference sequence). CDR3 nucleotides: TGTGCCAGCAGCTTTTACGGGGTCGGGGAGCTGTTTTTT. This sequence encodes CASSFYGVGELFF.

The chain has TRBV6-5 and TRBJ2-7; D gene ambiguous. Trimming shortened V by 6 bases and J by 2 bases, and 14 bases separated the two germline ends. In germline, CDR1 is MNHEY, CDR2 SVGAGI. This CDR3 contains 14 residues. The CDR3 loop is CASSSGGPTYEQYF. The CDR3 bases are TGTGCCAGCAGCTCAGGTGGCCCAACCTACGAGCAGTACTTC.

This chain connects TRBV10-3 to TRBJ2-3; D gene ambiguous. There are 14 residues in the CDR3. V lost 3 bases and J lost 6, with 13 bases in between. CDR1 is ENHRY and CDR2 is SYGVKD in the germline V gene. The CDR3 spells CAISEAPVVDTQYF. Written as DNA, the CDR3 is TGTGCCATCAGTGAAGCTCCCGTCGTGGATACGCAGTATTTT.